The 6 T cell receptor beta chains below all came from one sample that was sequenced in a study of tumor-infiltrating lymphocytes in primary liver carcinoma. A primer matching the constant region was used to make TCR beta cDNA from approximately 520 ng of total RNA. Three nested multiplex PCR rounds, a slightly modified ARM-PCR method, built the TCR beta libraries. A C-beta reverse primer and TRBV1-TRBV30 forward primers served in each of the first two PCR rounds, at about 9 cycles apiece. TCRdb reanalysed the multiplex PCR reads using MiXCR and keeps one entry per CDR3 protein. The sample lists about 120,000 distinct CDR3 sequences; about two thirds were seen once. DNA and RNA were both co-extracted from approximately 20-30 mg of bulk tissue that had not been sorted. The sample was tumor-adjacent normal liver tissue. The receptors stem from a woman aged 60 to 75 with primary liver carcinoma and hepatitis B virus infection.

A word on this clonotype: One junction end does not reproduce the germline sequence, and a read error may be involved. The V call is TRBV11-2, the J call TRBJ2-1; TRBD1 matches at 7 bases. Germline values: CDR1 SGHAT, CDR2 FQNNGV. The length of the CDR3 is 17 residues. The CDR3 here is CAGSLDRQGIVYNEQFF. As DNA, the CDR3 is TGCGCTGGCAGCTTAGATCGACAGGGTATAGTCTACAATGAGCAGTTCTTC.

Regarding this clonotype: One junction end does not reproduce the germline sequence, and a read error may be involved. The V gene is TRBV14, the J gene TRBJ1-1; TRBD1 aligns across 8 bases. Germline values: CDR1 SGHDN, CDR2 FVKESK. The CDR3 runs to 16 residues. The CDR3 sequence: CASSTHFRGRDTEAFF. In DNA, the CDR3 is TGTGCTAGCAGCACTCACTTCAGGGGGCGAGACACTGAAGCTTTCTTT.

The count of this clonotype is one. The chain links TRBV3-1 to TRBJ2-2; D remains unclear. The V and J ends lost 1 base and 4 bases respectively, with 4 bases between them. CDR3 size: 13 residues. Germline CDR1 is LGHDT and CDR2 is YNNKEL (reference sequence). CDR3 loop: CASSQVVTGELFF. CDR3 coding DNA: TGTGCCAGCAGCCAAGTGGTCACCGGGGAGCTGTTTTTT. The variable domain in full, with the rest retrieved from reference TRBV3-1 and TRBJ2-2, is DTAVSQTPKYLVTQMGNDKSIKCEQNLGHDTMYWYKQDSKKFLKIMFSYNNKELIINETVPNRFSPKSPDKAHLNLHINSLELGDSAVYFCASSQVVTGELFFGEGSRLTVL.

The count of this clonotype is one. The chain combines TRBV11-2 with TRBJ1-1; perhaps TRBD1 as D (6 bases). This CDR3 has 16 residues. In germline, CDR1 is SGHAT, CDR2 FQNNGV. V was shortened by 9 bases and J by 4 bases, with 24 bases between the two germline ends. CDR3 DNA sequence: TGTGCCAGGAGCGCCACGACAGGCCACATTCGCACTGAAGCTTTCTTT. Residues: CARSATTGHIRTEAFF.

This clonotype was counted a single time. This could be a read error, since a much larger clone is one nucleotide away. J is TRBJ2-5 and V is TRBV5-4; 9 positions agree with TRBD2. The CDR3 is 15 residues long. CDR1 and CDR2 (germline): SGHNT, YYREEE (reference sequence). V dropped 8 bases and J dropped 7; count of bases not matched to a gene: 15. CDR3 sequence reads: CASSGSEPHRGTQYF. In DNA form, the CDR3 reads TGTGCCAGTAGCGGGAGTGAGCCCCACCGCGGGACCCAGTACTTC. Full variable domain (remainder filled in from reference TRBV5-4 and TRBJ2-5): ETGVTQSPTHLIKTRGQQVTLRCSSQSGHNTVSWYQQALGQGPQFIFQYYREEENGRGNFPPRFSGLQFPNYSSELNVNALELDDSALYLCASSGSEPHRGTQYFGPGTRLLVL.

Remarks on this clonotype: The junction and the germline gene differ at one end; a read error may be behind it. This chain links TRBV11-1 with TRBJ2-3; 9 bases are shared with TRBD2. CDR3 size: 16 residues. Germline lookup yields CDR1 SGHAT and CDR2 FQDESV (reference sequence). CDR3 in amino acids: CASSTGLATSTDTQYF. In nucleotides, the CDR3 is TGTGCCAGCAGCACCGGACTAGCGACTAGCACAGATACGCAGTATTTC.